A single sample is the source of the 11 T cell receptor beta chains below, sequenced in a study of T cells in Graves' hyperthyroidism and ophthalmopathy. Researchers amplified the TCR beta CDR3 regions from RNA transcripts. HTBI primers were employed in a first-round RT-PCR of the TCR CDR3. One entry per CDR3 protein results from TCRdb running MiXCR on the multiplex PCR reads. The profile shows around 350,000 distinct CDR3 sequences, roughly 15% of them singletons. The sample taken for sequencing was blood. Receptors were obtained from a woman aged 55-70 years with Graves' ophthalmopathy.

Many counts were recorded for this clonotype. In DNA, the CDR3 is TGTGCCAGCAGCGAATCAGCGGGACGGTACCAAGAGACCCAGTACTTC. Residues: CASSESAGRYQETQYF. The chain employs TRBV9 and TRBJ2-5; 7 bases map to TRBD2. This CDR3 region has 16 residues. Germline V gene sequence: CDR1 SGDLS, CDR2 YYNGEE. V lost 3 bases to trimming and J lost 0 bases; unmatched junction nucleotides: 8.

This clonotype was observed a handful of times. The chain couples TRBV28 to TRBJ1-3, with no clear D. There are 13 residues in the CDR3. CDR1 is MDHEN, CDR2 SYDVKM, per germline. V was clipped by 5 bases and J by 5 bases, with 10 bases between them. In DNA form, the CDR3 reads TGTGCCAGCAGTCCTGATGTCAGAAACACCATATATTTT. Its protein product is CASSPDVRNTIYF.

This clonotype was recorded many times. The J gene is TRBJ2-2, the V gene TRBV6-1; TRBD1 matches 9 bases. Unmatched junction bases numbered 1, after V lost 1 base and J lost 1 base. This CDR3 has 16 amino acids. From germline, CDR1 is MNHNS and CDR2 SASEGT. CDR3 nucleotide sequence: TGTGCCAGCAGTGAAGGGGACAGGGTGAACACCGGGGAGCTGTTTTTT. This codes for CASSEGDRVNTGELFF.

This clonotype has more than one count but fewer than ten. The rearrangement links TRBV9 to TRBJ2-7; a possible D gene is TRBD1 (6 bases). The V and J ends lost 0 bases and 6 bases respectively, with 13 bases between them. Germline values: CDR1 SGDLS, CDR2 YYNGEE. The length of the CDR3 is 14 residues. The CDR3 reads CASSVGTAFREQYF. CDR3 DNA: TGTGCCAGCAGCGTAGGGACAGCCTTCCGCGAGCAGTACTTC.

This clonotype came up many times. V and J are TRBV12-3 or TRBV12-4 and TRBJ1-5; D unresolved. V was trimmed by 1 base and J by 0 bases, leaving 13 bases between them. This CDR3 has 17 residues. The CDR3 reads CASSLGTGGYSNQPQHF. As DNA, the CDR3 is TGTGCCAGCAGTTTAGGGACCGGAGGGTATAGCAATCAGCCCCAGCATTTT.

This clonotype was counted many times. The V gene is TRBV29-1, the J gene TRBJ1-1; D uncertain. The CDR3 length is 14 residues. The germline V and J ends were trimmed by 0 bases and 1 base, with 9 bases remaining between them. The germline gives CDR1 SQVTM, CDR2 ANQGSEA. CDR3 nucleotides: TGCAGCGTTGAAGATCGGGTTTGGAACACTGAAGCTTTCTTT. This translates into CSVEDRVWNTEAFF. Full variable domain (outside the CDR3, taken from reference TRBV29-1 and TRBJ1-1): SAVISQKPSRDICQRGTSLTIQCQVDSQVTMMFWYRQQPGQSLTLIATANQGSEATYESGFVIDKFPISRPNLTFSTLTVSNMSPEDSSIYLCSVEDRVWNTEAFFGQGTRLTVV.

This clonotype was detected only a few times. The rearrangement joins TRBV3-1 to TRBJ2-3; 7 bases map to TRBD2. Germline assignment: CDR1 LGHDT and CDR2 YNNKEL (reference sequence). The trim removed 1 base at V and 1 base at J, leaving 2 bases unmatched. The CDR3 is 15 amino acids. As DNA, the CDR3 is TGTGCCAGCAGCCAAGCGGGAGGACGCACAGATACGCAGTATTTT. It codes for CASSQAGGRTDTQYF.

This clonotype came up many times. The V and J genes are TRBV7-6 and TRBJ2-2; TRBD1 aligns across 8 bases. In germline, CDR1 is SGHVS, CDR2 FNYEAQ. Trimming removed 4 bases from V and 4 bases from J; junction bases left unmatched: 8. CDR3 size: 16 residues. The CDR3 DNA sequence: TGTGCCAGCAGCTCTAACCAGGGGGCAGGCACCGGGGAGCTGTTTTTT. This codes for CASSSNQGAGTGELFF.

This clonotype has at least ten counts. V is TRBV28 and J is TRBJ2-5; tentatively, D is TRBD2 (5 bases). V gave up 5 bases and J gave up 5 bases, with 24 bases separating them. Germline V CDR1 and CDR2: MDHEN, SYDVKM. The CDR3 runs 17 residues. CDR3: CASSPTPLGLPSETQYF. The CDR3 coding sequence is TGTGCCAGCAGTCCCACCCCCCTCGGACTTCCCTCGGAGACCCAGTACTTC.

This clonotype was counted at least ten times. The rearrangement joins TRBV30 to TRBJ1-1, with D uncertain. This CDR3 region has 11 residues. The ends were cut back, 1 base at V and 7 bases at J, with 7 bases in the middle. CDR1 GTSNPN and CDR2 SVGIG come from the germline V gene (reference sequence). CDR3 in amino acids: CAWSESLEAFF. The CDR3 bases are TGTGCCTGGAGTGAAAGCCTTGAAGCTTTCTTT. The entire variable domain, with the rest obtained from reference TRBV30 and TRBJ1-1, is as follows: SQTIHQWPATLVQPVGSPLSLECTVEGTSNPNLYWYRQAAGRGLQLLFYSVGIGQISSEVPQNLSASRPQDRQFILSSKKLLLSDSGFYLCAWSESLEAFFGQGTRLTVV.

This clonotype was seen a handful of times. The gene calls are TRBV6-1 and TRBJ2-1; TRBD2 aligns across 7 bases. The trim removed 4 bases at V and 0 bases at J, leaving 3 bases unmatched. This CDR3 comprises 15 residues. In germline, CDR1 is MNHNS, CDR2 SASEGT. The CDR3 nucleotides are TGTGCCAGCAGTGGGAGCGGGGCCTCCTACAATGAGCAGTTCTTC. Amino acid sequence: CASSGSGASYNEQFF.